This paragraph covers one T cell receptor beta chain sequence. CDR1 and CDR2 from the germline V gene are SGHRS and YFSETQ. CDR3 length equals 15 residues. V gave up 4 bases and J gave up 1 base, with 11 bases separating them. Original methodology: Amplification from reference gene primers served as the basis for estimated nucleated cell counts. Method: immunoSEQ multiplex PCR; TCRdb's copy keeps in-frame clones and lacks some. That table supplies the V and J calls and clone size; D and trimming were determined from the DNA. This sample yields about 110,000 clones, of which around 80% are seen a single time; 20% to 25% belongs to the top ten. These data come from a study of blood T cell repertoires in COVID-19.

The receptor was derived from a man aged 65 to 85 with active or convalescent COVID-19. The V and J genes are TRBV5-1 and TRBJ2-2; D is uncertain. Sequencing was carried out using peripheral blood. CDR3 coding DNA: TGCGCCAGCAGCCCCGCGTCAGGGAACACCGGGGAGCTGTTTTTT. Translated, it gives CASSPASGNTGELFF.